The 9 T cell receptor beta chains given below trace back to one sample, sequenced in a study of T-cell reconstitution after alpha-beta-depleted transplantation in children. TCRbeta library construction was performed incorporating unique molecular identifiers. A single record per CDR3 protein comes from TCRdb applying MiXCR to the PCR reads. The sample shows some 490,000 distinct CDR3 sequences, around 12% of them seen only once. The sequences come from PBMCs from the stem cell graft donor, collected from the stem cell graft. The receptors stem from a human donor who donated a stem cell graft to a child with combined immunodeficiency.

In this sample, this clonotype turned up many times. The chain combines TRBV29-1 with TRBJ2-1; D possibly corresponds to TRBD2 (5 bases). The CDR3 is 17 residues long. V was clipped by 0 bases and J by 6 bases, with 21 bases between them. In germline, CDR1 is SQVTM, CDR2 ANQGSEA. CDR3 protein: CSVEDLFRRSLGNEQFF. The DNA for the CDR3 is TGCAGCGTTGAAGATCTTTTCCGGAGGTCGCTCGGCAATGAGCAGTTCTTC.

The V call is TRBV2, the J call TRBJ1-4; D might be TRBD1 (6 bases). The CDR3 is made up of 14 amino acids. The germline V and J ends were trimmed by 4 bases and 10 bases, with 16 bases remaining between them. CDR1 is SNHLY, CDR2 FYNNEI, per germline. CDR3 DNA sequence: TGTGCCAGCAGTGGTGGGGGCAGCAGAGGAAAACTGTTTTTT. It specifies CASSGGGSRGKLFF.

The table lists this clonotype with many counts. The V call is TRBV10-3, the J call TRBJ2-3, with TRBD2 as a possible D gene (5 bases). The V end lost 3 bases, the J end lost 2 bases, and 15 bases lay between the germline ends. The CDR3 length is 16 residues. Germline values: CDR1 ENHRY, CDR2 SYGVKD. Here the CDR3 reads CAISEGGEGLTDTQYF. The CDR3 DNA reads as TGTGCCATCAGTGAAGGCGGTGAGGGCCTCACAGATACGCAGTATTTT.

The J gene is TRBJ2-1, the V gene TRBV7-2, with 13 positions matching TRBD2. V shed 6 bases and J 1 base; nucleotides not matched to a gene: 9. CDR3 length: 18 amino acids. Germline V lookup: CDR1 SGHTA, CDR2 FQGNSA. The CDR3 region is CASRGVLAGGGSYNEQFF. The CDR3 DNA is TGTGCCAGCAGGGGGGTACTAGCGGGAGGGGGGTCCTACAATGAGCAGTTCTTC.

This clonotype was seen more than once but under ten times. The V and J genes are TRBV3-1 and TRBJ1-5; D is perhaps TRBD1 (6 bases). CDR3 length equals 17 residues. The V end lost 0 bases, the J end lost 5 bases, and 17 bases lay between the germline ends. The germline V gene encodes CDR1 LGHDT and CDR2 YNNKEL (reference sequence). The CDR3 sequence is CASSQELLLQGDQPQHF. CDR3 DNA: TGTGCCAGCAGCCAAGAACTGTTGCTACAGGGTGATCAGCCCCAGCATTTT. Variable domain in full (rest from reference TRBV3-1 and TRBJ1-5): DTAVSQTPKYLVTQMGNDKSIKCEQNLGHDTMYWYKQDSKKFLKIMFSYNNKELIINETVPNRFSPKSPDKAHLNLHINSLELGDSAVYFCASSQELLLQGDQPQHFGDGTRLSIL.

The V call is TRBV11-2, the J call TRBJ2-1, with 8 bases that match TRBD2. This CDR3 is built from 17 residues. V trimming: 1 base; J trimming: 8 bases; junction bases outside the gene matches: 13. CDR1 is SGHAT, CDR2 FQNNGV, per germline. Here the CDR3 reads CASSLVSGTGGLHEQFF. CDR3 nucleotide sequence: TGTGCCAGCAGCTTAGTATCGGGAACGGGGGGGTTACATGAGCAGTTCTTC.

This clonotype was found a few times. The V and J genes are TRBV7-9 and TRBJ1-1; D unclear. The V gene lost 5 bases and the J gene lost 1 base, with 14 bases spanning the gap. This CDR3 is 15 amino acids long. The germline CDR1 and CDR2 sequences are SEHNR and FQNEAQ (reference sequence). CDR3 nucleotides: TGTGCCAGCAGCGGAGTCCCGATTGAGAACACTGAAGCTTTCTTT. Translated, it gives CASSGVPIENTEAFF.

The chain carries TRBV6-1 and TRBJ1-1, with no clear D. The V gene lost 4 bases and the J gene lost 6 bases, with 9 bases spanning the gap. Germline CDR1 reads MNHNS; CDR2 reads SASEGT. CDR3 length: 12 residues. The CDR3 sequence is CASSAMSPEAFF. The CDR3 DNA follows: TGTGCCAGCAGTGCTATGTCCCCTGAAGCTTTCTTT.

V gene TRBV29-1 combines with J gene TRBJ1-1; 7 bases fit TRBD1. Trimming took 5 bases from V and 4 from J; bases not matched to a gene: 4. Germline values: CDR1 SQVTM, CDR2 ANQGSEA. The CDR3 totals 12 residues. The CDR3 sequence is CSVYDRATEAFF. CDR3 nucleotides: TGCAGCGTTTATGACAGGGCCACTGAAGCTTTCTTT.